Each of the 26 T cell receptor beta chains below was sequenced from the same sample in a study of blood T cell repertoires in COVID-19. Clones were sequenced by immunoSEQ multiplex PCR, and TCRdb holds only the in-frame ones, with some missing. The data contain around 160,000 clones, 80% to 90% of them singletons. The sample comprised peripheral blood. The origin of the receptors is a man in his 60s with acute or convalescent COVID-19.

The chain recombines TRBV18 with TRBJ1-4; D uncertain. This CDR3 spans 14 amino acids. V was cut by 4 bases and J by 5 bases, with 11 bases left in between. Germline CDR1 and CDR2: KGHSH and LQKENI. The CDR3 protein is CASSRQGTNEKLFF. The CDR3 nucleotides are TGTGCCAGCTCACGACAAGGCACGAATGAAAAACTGTTTTTT.

The chain employs TRBV19 and TRBJ1-5; 8 bases fit TRBD1. This CDR3 has 15 residues. J gave up 0 bases and V 3 bases, and 1 base lay outside the gene matches. Germline V gene data show CDR1 as LNHDA and CDR2 as SQIVND (reference sequence). The chain's CDR3 is CASSMTGVSNQPQHF. CDR3 nucleotides: TGTGCCAGTAGTATGACAGGGGTTAGCAATCAGCCCCAGCATTTT.

The chain links TRBV6-1 to TRBJ1-2; D is perhaps TRBD1 (5 bases). Trimming shortened V by 3 bases and J by 5 bases, and 13 bases separated the two germline ends. Germline CDR1 MNHNS, CDR2 SASEGT. This CDR3 region has 14 residues. In DNA, the CDR3 is TGTGCCAGCAGTGAGGGGCAGGGCCTATATGGCTACACCTTC. Its translation: CASSEGQGLYGYTF.

The chain links TRBV28 to TRBJ1-1; 7 bases align to TRBD1. CDR3 length: 15 residues. The J segment lost 5 bases and the V segment lost 6 bases, leaving 12 bases of the junction unmatched. Germline V lookup: CDR1 MDHEN, CDR2 SYDVKM. The chain's CDR3 is CASSRKTGIGTEAFF. DNA of the CDR3: TGTGCCAGCAGCCGAAAGACAGGGATTGGGACTGAAGCTTTCTTT.

The chain combines TRBV5-1 with TRBJ1-1; D is undetermined. The CDR3 has 14 residues. Germline CDR1 and CDR2: SGHRS and YFSETQ. With 5 bases removed from V and 0 bases from J, the gap between germline ends came to 11 bases. CDR3 amino acids: CASRSSVMNTEAFF. For the CDR3, the DNA is TGCGCCAGCAGATCATCGGTCATGAACACTGAAGCTTTCTTT.

This clone has more than one count but fewer than ten. The chain couples TRBV12-3 or TRBV12-4 to TRBJ1-2; perhaps TRBD1 as D (6 bases). V shed 2 bases and J shed 7 bases, with 11 bases lying between them. The CDR3 is 13 residues long. The CDR3 loop is CASSLRNRVGYTF. CDR3 nucleotide sequence: TGTGCCAGCAGTTTAAGGAACAGGGTTGGCTACACCTTC.

This chain connects TRBV30 to TRBJ2-2; 7 bases map to TRBD2. This CDR3 comprises 14 residues. The J segment lost 4 bases and the V segment lost 3 bases, leaving 5 bases of the junction unmatched. CDR1 GTSNPN and CDR2 SVGIG come from the germline V gene (reference sequence). In DNA form, the CDR3 reads TGTGCCTGGAGAGCGGGACTAATCACCGGGGAGCTGTTTTTT. Translation gives CAWRAGLITGELFF.

The CDR3 sequence is CASSIFLAGTYEQYF. CDR3 in DNA: TGTGCCAGTAGTATCTTTCTAGCGGGGACCTACGAGCAGTACTTC. V usage is TRBV19 and J usage is TRBJ2-7, with 9 bases aligning to TRBD2. Trimming took 3 bases from V and 2 from J; bases not matched to a gene: 5. The germline V gene encodes CDR1 LNHDA and CDR2 SQIVND (reference sequence). CDR3 length: 15 amino acids.

This clone has a single count. V is TRBV5-4 and J is TRBJ1-1; the D is unclear. The CDR3 is made up of 13 amino acids. Germline V CDR1 and CDR2: SGHNT, YYREEE (reference sequence). V was pared by 0 bases and J by 8 bases, with 11 bases between. CDR3 sequence (DNA): TGTGCCAGCAGCTTGGAACTAGGGATGGAAGCTTTCTTT. This encodes CASSLELGMEAFF.

This clone was picked up one time. The J gene is TRBJ2-2, the V gene TRBV14, with 12 bases lining up with TRBD2. J was trimmed by 7 bases and V by 1 base; bases with no gene match: 13. Germline lookup yields CDR1 SGHDN and CDR2 FVKESK. CDR3 length: 19 residues. The CDR3 protein is CASSQAPPSLAGGGGELFF. For the CDR3, the DNA is TGTGCCAGCAGCCAAGCCCCCCCAAGCCTAGCGGGGGGGGGCGGGGAGCTGTTTTTT.

The chain is built from TRBV11-1 and TRBJ2-1, with D possibly TRBD1 on 5 matching bases. The CDR3 covers 13 residues. CDR1 and CDR2 (germline): SGHAT, FQDESV (reference sequence). Trimming took off 3 bases at V and 8 bases at J, with 11 bases between the two ends. In DNA form, the CDR3 reads TGTGCCAGCAGCTTCGGGTGGGGCGATGAGCAGTTCTTC. It encodes CASSFGWGDEQFF.

The rearrangement uses TRBV6-5 and TRBJ2-7, with 7 bases lining up with TRBD1. Germline CDR1 is MNHEY and CDR2 is SVGAGI. The CDR3 runs 15 residues. J gave up 2 bases and V 0 bases, and 4 bases lay outside the gene matches. The CDR3 here is CASSYSTGYAYEQYF. Written as DNA, the CDR3 is TGTGCCAGCAGTTACTCGACAGGGTACGCCTACGAGCAGTACTTC.

This chain connects TRBV5-4 to TRBJ2-1; tentative D call: TRBD2 (6 bases). V was pared by 7 bases and J by 8 bases, with 16 bases between. Germline loops: CDR1 SGHNT, CDR2 YYREEE (reference sequence). This CDR3 is 13 amino acids long. CDR3 DNA: TGTGCCAGCCCCTCCGGGAGTAAGGATGAGCAGTTCTTC. This codes for CASPSGSKDEQFF.

The genes are TRBV12-3 or TRBV12-4 and TRBJ2-7; D not certain. The CDR3 has 11 residues. Trimming left V 8 bases short and J 5 bases short, with 10 bases between. The CDR3 sequence: CASGWAHEQYF. As DNA, the CDR3 is TGTGCCAGCGGGTGGGCCCACGAGCAGTACTTC.

The chain has TRBV3-1 (or the pseudogene TRBV3-2) and TRBJ1-4, with TRBD1 as a possible D gene (5 bases). Trimming left V 8 bases short and J 6 bases short, with 16 bases between. The length of the CDR3 is 14 residues. Germline V gives CDR1 LGHDT, CDR2 YNNKEL (reference sequence). CDR3 sequence (DNA): TGTGCCAGCCGGAAGGGGATATGGGATGAAAAACTGTTTTTT. Protein sequence: CASRKGIWDEKLFF.

The rearrangement joins TRBV7-6 to TRBJ2-5; 8 nucleotides line up with TRBD2. This CDR3 spans 16 amino acids. V lost 1 base to trimming and J lost 5 bases; unmatched junction nucleotides: 9. CDR1 SGHVS and CDR2 FNYEAQ come from the germline V gene. CDR3 sequence: CASSLDPGRADETQYF. CDR3 bases: TGTGCCAGCAGCTTAGATCCCGGGAGGGCCGATGAGACCCAGTACTTC.

The chain combines TRBV7-9 with TRBJ2-5, with D maybe TRBD1 (6 bases). Per the germline V gene, CDR1 is SEHNR and CDR2 is FQNEAQ (reference sequence). The CDR3 length is 18 residues. Trimming removed 5 bases from V and 2 bases from J, with 24 bases in between. The CDR3 spells CASSLRDILEEAQETQYF. Written as DNA, the CDR3 is TGTGCCAGCAGCCTCCGGGACATCCTGGAAGAGGCTCAAGAGACCCAGTACTTC. Together with reference TRBV7-9 and TRBJ2-5, the CDR3 gives the full variable domain: DTGVSQNPRHKITKRGQNVTFRCDPISEHNRLYWYRQTLGQGPEFLTYFQNEAQLEKSRLLSDRFSAERPKGSFSTLEIQRTEQGDSAMYLCASSLRDILEEAQETQYFGPGTRLLVL.

The V and J genes are TRBV2 and TRBJ1-6, with D maybe TRBD1 (6 bases). Per germline, CDR1 SNHLY and CDR2 FYNNEI. The V gene lost 8 bases and the J gene lost 7 bases, with 15 bases spanning the gap. The CDR3 consists of 14 residues. The CDR3 DNA sequence: TGTGCCAGCGGCGACAGGTCGGAGAATTCACCCCTCCACTTT. Amino acid sequence: CASGDRSENSPLHF.

The V and J genes are TRBV5-8 and TRBJ1-1; TRBD1 matches at 10 bases. V lost 4 bases, J lost 5 bases, and 5 bases stayed unmatched. The CDR3 is made up of 14 amino acids. Per germline, CDR1 SGHTS and CDR2 YDEGEE. The CDR3 DNA reads TGTGCCAGCAGCCTAAGACAGGGGGCTACTGAAGCTTTCTTT. Translation: CASSLRQGATEAFF.

This chain joins TRBV23-1 and TRBJ2-3; 16 nucleotides line up with TRBD2. TRBV23-1 is sorted into the ORF group, with uncertain function. The CDR3 is 21 residues long. J lost 8 bases, V lost 2 bases, and 19 bases had no gene match. CDR3 region: CASSQHPSPGLAGGPKRTQYF. CDR3 nucleotides: TGCGCCAGCAGTCAACATCCCTCCCCGGGACTAGCGGGAGGGCCCAAGCGTACGCAGTATTTT.

This clone was counted between two and nine times. The chain recombines TRBV29-1 with TRBJ1-2; perhaps TRBD1 as D (5 bases). This CDR3 has 11 residues. Trimming shortened V by 2 bases and J by 9 bases, and 10 bases separated the two germline ends. CDR1 is SQVTM and CDR2 is ANQGSEA in the germline V gene. The CDR3 region is CSVEYRRSYTF. For the CDR3, the DNA is TGCAGCGTTGAATACAGGCGGAGCTACACCTTC.

The rearrangement joins TRBV18 to TRBJ2-1; 7 bases map to TRBD1. Per germline, CDR1 KGHSH and CDR2 LQKENI. V shed 1 base and J 3 bases; nucleotides not matched to a gene: 6. This CDR3 contains 16 residues. The chain's CDR3 is CASSPQGAPRYNEQFF. The CDR3 region has the DNA TGTGCCAGCTCACCACAGGGGGCCCCTCGCTACAATGAGCAGTTCTTC.

This chain uses TRBV7-9 with TRBJ2-7; possibly TRBD1 for D (5 bases). CDR1 and CDR2 (germline): SEHNR, FQNEAQ (reference sequence). Trimming stripped 4 bases from V and 3 bases from J, with 10 bases between. This CDR3 spans 13 amino acids. The CDR3 spells CASSSPQDYEQYF. The CDR3 DNA reads as TGTGCCAGCAGCTCCCCACAGGACTACGAGCAGTACTTC.

J is TRBJ1-1 and V is TRBV7-9; TRBD1 is a possible D gene (6 bases). The length of the CDR3 is 17 residues. The germline V gene has CDR1 SEHNR and CDR2 FQNEAQ (reference sequence). V was cut by 3 bases and J by 7 bases, with 24 bases left in between. The CDR3: CASSFLSLNRARNEAFF. Written as DNA, the CDR3 is TGTGCCAGCAGCTTTCTCTCCCTAAACAGGGCCAGAAATGAAGCTTTCTTT.

There are a few counts of this clone. The genes are TRBV4-1 and TRBJ2-5; tentative D call: TRBD1 (6 bases). This CDR3 region has 16 residues. CDR1 and CDR2 (germline): MGHRA, YSYEKL. Trimming took off 4 bases at V and 1 base at J, with 16 bases between the two ends. This CDR3 reads CASSPWAGAVQETQYF. DNA of the CDR3: TGCGCCAGCAGCCCCTGGGCAGGGGCAGTCCAAGAGACCCAGTACTTC.

This chain joins TRBV5-1 and TRBJ1-5; D might be TRBD1 (6 bases). The germline V gene encodes CDR1 SGHRS and CDR2 YFSETQ. The length of the CDR3 is 14 residues. Trimming removed 4 bases at V and 4 bases at J, with 12 bases between. The CDR3 nucleotides read TGCGCCAGCAGCACAGGGTTCACAAATCAGCCCCAGCATTTT. It specifies CASSTGFTNQPQHF.